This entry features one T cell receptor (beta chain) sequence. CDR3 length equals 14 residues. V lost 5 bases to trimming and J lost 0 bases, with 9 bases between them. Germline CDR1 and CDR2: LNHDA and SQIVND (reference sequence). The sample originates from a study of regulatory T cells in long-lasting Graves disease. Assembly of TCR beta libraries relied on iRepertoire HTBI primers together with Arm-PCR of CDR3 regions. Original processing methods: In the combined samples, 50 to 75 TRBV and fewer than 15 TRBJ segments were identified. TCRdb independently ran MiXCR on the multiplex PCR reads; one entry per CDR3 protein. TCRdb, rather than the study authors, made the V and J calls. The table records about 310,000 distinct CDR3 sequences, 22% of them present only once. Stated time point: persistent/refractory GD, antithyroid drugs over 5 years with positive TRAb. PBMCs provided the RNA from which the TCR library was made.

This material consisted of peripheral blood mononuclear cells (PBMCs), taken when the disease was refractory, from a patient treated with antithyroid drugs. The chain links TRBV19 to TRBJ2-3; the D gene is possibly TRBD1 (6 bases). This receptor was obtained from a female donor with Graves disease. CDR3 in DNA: TGTGCCAGTAGTCAGCAGGGGAGCACAGATACGCAGTATTTT. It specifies CASSQQGSTDTQYF.